The sequence of this TCR beta chain was determined in a study of technical replicates of blood from a few donors. The repertoire was sequenced with immunoSEQ multiplex PCR; TCRdb's copy has only in-frame clones and lacks some. The sample holds about 94,000 clones, 90% to 96% seen once. The germline CDR1 and CDR2 sequences are LNHNV and YYDKDF (reference sequence). This CDR3 is built from 13 residues. To note about this clone: At one end the junction does not follow the germline gene, possibly because of a read error.

The chain joins TRBV15 to TRBJ1-1; maybe TRBD1 (6 bases). The sequence came from a human donor in good health. Sequencing input: T cells isolated from PBMCs. CDR3 DNA sequence: TGTGCCACCAGCAGAGATCCGACAGGCCCTCAAGAATTT. Amino acids: CATSRDPTGPQEF.